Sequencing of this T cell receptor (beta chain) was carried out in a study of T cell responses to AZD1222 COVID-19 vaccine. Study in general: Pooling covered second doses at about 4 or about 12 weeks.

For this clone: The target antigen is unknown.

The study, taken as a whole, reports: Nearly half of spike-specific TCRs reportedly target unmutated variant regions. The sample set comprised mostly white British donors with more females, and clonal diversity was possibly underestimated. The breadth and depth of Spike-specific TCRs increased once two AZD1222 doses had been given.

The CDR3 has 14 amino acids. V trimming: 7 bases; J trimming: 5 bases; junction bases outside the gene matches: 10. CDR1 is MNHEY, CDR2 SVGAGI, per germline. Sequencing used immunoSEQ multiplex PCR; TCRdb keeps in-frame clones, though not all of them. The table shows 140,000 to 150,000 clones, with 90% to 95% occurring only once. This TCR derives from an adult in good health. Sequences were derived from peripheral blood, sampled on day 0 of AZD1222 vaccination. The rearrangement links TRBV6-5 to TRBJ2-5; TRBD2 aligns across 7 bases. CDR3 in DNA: TGTGCCAGCATCCAACCGGGGGAGGGGGAGACCCAGTACTTC. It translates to CASIQPGEGETQYF.